Only a few counts were recorded for the clone carrying this T cell receptor beta chain. The source of the sample is a study of blood T cell repertoires in COVID-19. CDR1 is SGHNT, CDR2 YENEEA, per germline. V trimming: 2 bases; J trimming: 8 bases; junction bases outside the gene matches: 3. The CDR3 is 13 amino acids. Profiled with immunoSEQ multiplex PCR; TCRdb holds only in-frame clones, not every one. This table has just over 350,000 clones, about 86% appearing once. This receptor was obtained from an older woman with COVID-19, enrolled during active disease. The sequenced sample consisted of peripheral blood. The J gene is TRBJ1-1, the V gene TRBV11-3; 9 nucleotides match TRBD1. CDR3 in amino acids: CASSLTTGGEAFF. CDR3 nucleotide sequence: TGTGCCAGCAGCTTAACGACAGGGGGAGAAGCTTTCTTT.